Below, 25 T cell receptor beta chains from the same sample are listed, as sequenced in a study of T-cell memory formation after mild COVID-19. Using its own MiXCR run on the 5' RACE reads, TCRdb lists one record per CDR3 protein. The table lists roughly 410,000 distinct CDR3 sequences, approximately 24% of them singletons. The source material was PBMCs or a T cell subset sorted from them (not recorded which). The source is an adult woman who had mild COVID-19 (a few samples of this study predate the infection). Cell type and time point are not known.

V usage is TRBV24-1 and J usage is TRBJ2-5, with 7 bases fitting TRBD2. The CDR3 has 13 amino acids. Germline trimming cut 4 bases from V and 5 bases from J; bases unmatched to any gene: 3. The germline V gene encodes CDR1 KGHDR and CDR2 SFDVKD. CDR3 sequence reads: CATSEGGVETQYF. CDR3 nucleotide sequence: TGTGCCACCAGTGAGGGGGGGGTGGAGACCCAGTACTTC.

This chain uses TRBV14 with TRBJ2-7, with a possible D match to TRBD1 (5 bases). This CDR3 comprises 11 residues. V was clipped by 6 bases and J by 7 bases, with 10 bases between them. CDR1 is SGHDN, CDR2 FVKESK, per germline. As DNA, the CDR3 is TGTGCCAGCAGTGCAGGGTGGGAGCAGTACTTC. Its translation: CASSAGWEQYF.

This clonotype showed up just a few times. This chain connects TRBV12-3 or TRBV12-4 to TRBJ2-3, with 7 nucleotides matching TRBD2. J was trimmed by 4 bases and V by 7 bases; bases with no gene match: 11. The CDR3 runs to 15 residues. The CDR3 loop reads CASTRLAEDADTQYF. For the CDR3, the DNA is TGTGCCAGCACCCGTCTAGCGGAGGACGCAGATACGCAGTATTTT.

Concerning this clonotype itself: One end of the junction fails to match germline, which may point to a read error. The CDR3 loop is CASSHTLVSGSLMAQYF. CDR3 DNA sequence: TGTGCTAGCAGCCACACCTTGGTTTCCGGGTCACTCATGGCCCAGTACTTC. The rearrangement links TRBV7-7 to TRBJ2-5; D not certain. This CDR3 has 17 residues. Germline assignment: CDR1 SSHAT and CDR2 FNYEAQ (reference sequence).

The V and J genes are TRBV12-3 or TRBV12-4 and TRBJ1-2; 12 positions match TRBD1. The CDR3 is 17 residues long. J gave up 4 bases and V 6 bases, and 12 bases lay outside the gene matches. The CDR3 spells CASSRDRGQGGSYGYTF. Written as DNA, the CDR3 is TGTGCCAGCAGCAGGGACAGGGGGCAGGGGGGAAGCTATGGCTACACCTTC.

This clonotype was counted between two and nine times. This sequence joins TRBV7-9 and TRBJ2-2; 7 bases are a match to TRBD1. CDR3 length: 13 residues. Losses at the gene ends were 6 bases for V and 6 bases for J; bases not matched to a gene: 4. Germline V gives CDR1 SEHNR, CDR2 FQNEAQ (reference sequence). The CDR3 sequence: CASSRQGPGELFF. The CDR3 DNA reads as TGTGCCAGCAGTCGACAGGGACCCGGGGAGCTGTTTTTT.

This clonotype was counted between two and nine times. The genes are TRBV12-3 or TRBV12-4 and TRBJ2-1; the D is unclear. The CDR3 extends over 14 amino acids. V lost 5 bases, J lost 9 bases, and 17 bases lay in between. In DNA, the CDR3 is TGTGCCAGCAGTCGATCGCTCCGAACGGGTGAGCAGTTCTTC. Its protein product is CASSRSLRTGEQFF.

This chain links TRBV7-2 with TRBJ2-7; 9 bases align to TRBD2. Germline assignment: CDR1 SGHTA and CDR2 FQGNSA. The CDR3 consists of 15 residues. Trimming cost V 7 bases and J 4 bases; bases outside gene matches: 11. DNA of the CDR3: TGTGCCAGCACCGCGACTAGCGGAACTTCATACGAGCAGTACTTC. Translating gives CASTATSGTSYEQYF.

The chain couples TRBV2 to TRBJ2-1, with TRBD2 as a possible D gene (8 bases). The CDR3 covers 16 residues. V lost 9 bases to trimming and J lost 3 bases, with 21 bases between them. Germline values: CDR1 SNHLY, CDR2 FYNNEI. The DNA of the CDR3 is TGTGCCAGTCGCCAAGGGGGCGGGGGGAACTACAATGAGCAGTTCTTC. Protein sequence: CASRQGGGGNYNEQFF.

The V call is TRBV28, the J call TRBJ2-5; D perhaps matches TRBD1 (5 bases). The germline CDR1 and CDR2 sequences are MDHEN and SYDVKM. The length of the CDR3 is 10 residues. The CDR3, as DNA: TGTACAGGTCGGCAAGAGACCCAGTACTTC. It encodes CTGRQETQYF.

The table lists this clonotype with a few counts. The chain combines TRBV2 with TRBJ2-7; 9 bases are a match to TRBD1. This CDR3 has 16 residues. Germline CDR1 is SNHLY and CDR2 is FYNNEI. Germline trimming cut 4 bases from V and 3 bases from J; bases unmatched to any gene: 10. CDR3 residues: CASSGGMGQGRYEQYF. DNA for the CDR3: TGTGCCAGCAGTGGAGGGATGGGACAGGGACGCTACGAGCAGTACTTC.

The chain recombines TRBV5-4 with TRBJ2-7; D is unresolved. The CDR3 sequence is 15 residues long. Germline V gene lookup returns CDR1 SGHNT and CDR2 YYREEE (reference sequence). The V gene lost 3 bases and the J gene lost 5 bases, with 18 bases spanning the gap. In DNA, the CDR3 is TGTGCCAGCAGCTCGAGATCAAGGACGTATCACGAGCAGTACTTC. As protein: CASSSRSRTYHEQYF.

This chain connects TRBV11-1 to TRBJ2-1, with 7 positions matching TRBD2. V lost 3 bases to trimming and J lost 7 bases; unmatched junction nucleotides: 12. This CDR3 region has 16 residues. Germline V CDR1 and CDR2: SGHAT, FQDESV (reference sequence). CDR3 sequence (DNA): TGTGCCAGCAGCTTCGGTGGGACTAAAGGGTGGAATGAGCAGTTCTTC. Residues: CASSFGGTKGWNEQFF.

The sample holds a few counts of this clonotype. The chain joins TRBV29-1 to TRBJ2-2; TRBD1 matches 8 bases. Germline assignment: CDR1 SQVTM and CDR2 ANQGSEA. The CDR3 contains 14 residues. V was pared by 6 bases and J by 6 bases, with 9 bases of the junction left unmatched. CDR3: CSVNLRGPAGELFF. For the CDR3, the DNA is TGCAGCGTGAACCTCAGGGGGCCGGCCGGGGAGCTGTTTTTT.

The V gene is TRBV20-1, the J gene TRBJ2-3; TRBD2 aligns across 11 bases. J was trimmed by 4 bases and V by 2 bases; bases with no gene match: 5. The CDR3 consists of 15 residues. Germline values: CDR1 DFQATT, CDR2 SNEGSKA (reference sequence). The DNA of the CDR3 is TGCAGTGCTAGAACTAGCGGGAGTCTGGCAGATACGCAGTATTTT. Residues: CSARTSGSLADTQYF.

CDR3 amino acids: CSALTGTPGQPQHF. The CDR3 DNA is TGCAGTGCTCTTACCGGGACACCCGGCCAGCCCCAGCATTTT. The J gene is TRBJ1-5, the V gene TRBV20-1; tentatively, D is TRBD1 (6 bases). Germline V gene lookup returns CDR1 DFQATT and CDR2 SNEGSKA (reference sequence). Trimming took off 5 bases at V and 7 bases at J, with 18 bases between the two ends. The CDR3 spans 14 residues.

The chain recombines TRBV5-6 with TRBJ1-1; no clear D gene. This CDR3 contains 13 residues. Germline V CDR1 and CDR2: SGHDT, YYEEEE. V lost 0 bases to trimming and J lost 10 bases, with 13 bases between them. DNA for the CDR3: TGTGCCAGCAGCTTGGTCGGCAGCGTTCGAGCTTTCTTT. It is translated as CASSLVGSVRAFF.

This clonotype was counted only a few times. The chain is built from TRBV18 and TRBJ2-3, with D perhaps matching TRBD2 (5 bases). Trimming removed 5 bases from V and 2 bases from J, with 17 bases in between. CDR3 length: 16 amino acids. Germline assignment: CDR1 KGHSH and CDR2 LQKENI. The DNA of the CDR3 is TGTGCCAGCTCATTTAAACGAGGGAGACCCACAGATACGCAGTATTTT. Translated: CASSFKRGRPTDTQYF.

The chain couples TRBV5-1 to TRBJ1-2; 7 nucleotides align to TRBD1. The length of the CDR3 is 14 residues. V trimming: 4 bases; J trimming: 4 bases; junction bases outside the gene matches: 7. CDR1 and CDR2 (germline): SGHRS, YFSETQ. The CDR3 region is CASSRDRVPYGYTF. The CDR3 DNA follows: TGCGCCAGCAGCCGTGACAGGGTCCCCTATGGCTACACCTTC.

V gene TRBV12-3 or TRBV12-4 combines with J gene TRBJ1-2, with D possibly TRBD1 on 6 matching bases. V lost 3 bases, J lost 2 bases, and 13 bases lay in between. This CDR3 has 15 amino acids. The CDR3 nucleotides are TGTGCCAGCAGTTTTATACCAGGGGAGAACTATGGCTACACCTTC. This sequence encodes CASSFIPGENYGYTF.

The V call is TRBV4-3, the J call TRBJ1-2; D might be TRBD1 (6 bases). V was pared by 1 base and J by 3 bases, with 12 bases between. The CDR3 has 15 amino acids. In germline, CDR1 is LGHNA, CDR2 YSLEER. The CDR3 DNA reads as TGCGCCAGCAGCCAAGCCAGGGGAGGAGACTATGGCTACACCTTC. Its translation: CASSQARGGDYGYTF.

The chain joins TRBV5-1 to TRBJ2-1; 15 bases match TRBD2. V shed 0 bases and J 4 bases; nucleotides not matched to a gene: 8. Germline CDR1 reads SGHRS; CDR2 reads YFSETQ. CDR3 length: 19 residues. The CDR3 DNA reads TGCGCCAGCAGCTTGGACGGACTAGCGGGGGGGCCGAGATACAATGAGCAGTTCTTC. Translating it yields CASSLDGLAGGPRYNEQFF. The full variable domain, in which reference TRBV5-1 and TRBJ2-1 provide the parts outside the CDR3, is KAGVTQTPRYLIKTRGQQVTLSCSPISGHRSVSWYQQTPGQGLQFLFEYFSETQRNKGNFPGRFSGRQFSNSRSEMNVSTLELGDSALYLCASSLDGLAGGPRYNEQFFGPGTRLTVL.

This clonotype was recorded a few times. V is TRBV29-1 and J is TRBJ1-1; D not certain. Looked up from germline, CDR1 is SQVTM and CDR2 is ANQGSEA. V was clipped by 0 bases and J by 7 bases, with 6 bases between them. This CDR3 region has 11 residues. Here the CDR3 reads CSVEDQNEAFF. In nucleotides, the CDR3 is TGCAGCGTTGAAGATCAAAATGAAGCTTTCTTT.

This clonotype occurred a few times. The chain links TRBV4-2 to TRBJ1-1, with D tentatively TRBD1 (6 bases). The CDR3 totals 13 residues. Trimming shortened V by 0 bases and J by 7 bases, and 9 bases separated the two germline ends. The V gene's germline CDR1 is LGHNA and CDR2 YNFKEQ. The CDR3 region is CASSQDGGGEAFF. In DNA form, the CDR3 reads TGTGCCAGCAGCCAAGATGGGGGCGGTGAAGCTTTCTTT.

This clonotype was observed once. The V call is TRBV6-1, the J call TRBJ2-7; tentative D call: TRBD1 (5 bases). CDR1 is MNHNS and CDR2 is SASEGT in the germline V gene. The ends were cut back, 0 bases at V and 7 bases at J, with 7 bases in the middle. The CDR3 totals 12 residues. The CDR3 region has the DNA TGTGCCAGCAGTGAAGCCAGGGTGGAGCAGTACTTC. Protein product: CASSEARVEQYF.